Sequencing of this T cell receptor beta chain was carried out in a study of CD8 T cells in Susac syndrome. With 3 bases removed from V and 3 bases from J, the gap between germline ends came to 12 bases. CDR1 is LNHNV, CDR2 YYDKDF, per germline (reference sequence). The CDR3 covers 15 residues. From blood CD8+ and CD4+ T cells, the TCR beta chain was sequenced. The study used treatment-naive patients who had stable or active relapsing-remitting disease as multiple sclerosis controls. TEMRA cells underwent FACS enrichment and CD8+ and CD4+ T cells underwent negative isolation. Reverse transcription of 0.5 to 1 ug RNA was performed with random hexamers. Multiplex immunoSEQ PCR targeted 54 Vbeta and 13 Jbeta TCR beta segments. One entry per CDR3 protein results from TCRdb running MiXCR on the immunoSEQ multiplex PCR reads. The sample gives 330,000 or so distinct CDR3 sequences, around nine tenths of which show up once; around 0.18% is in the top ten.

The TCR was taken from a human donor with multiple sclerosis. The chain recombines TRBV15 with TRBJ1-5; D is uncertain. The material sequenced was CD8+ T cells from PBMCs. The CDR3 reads CATSSRDSINQPQHF. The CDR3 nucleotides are TGTGCCACCAGCAGCCGCGACTCAATCAATCAGCCCCAGCATTTT.